The next 10 T cell receptor beta chains were all read from a single sample in a study of T cell repertoires in cytomegalovirus infection. What these receptors recognize is not known. TCRdb independently ran MiXCR on the reads; one entry per CDR3 protein. The sample carries roughly 180,000 distinct CDR3 sequences, about 20% recorded once. The sequenced sample was CD8+ T cells from cultured PBMCs, obtained from culture after CMV antigen stimulation. These receptors came from a human donor in good health (CMV status not recorded). Some clones in this sample may be carry-over from other donors' samples.

The rearrangement joins TRBV7-9 to TRBJ1-1; possibly TRBD1 for D (6 bases). Germline assignment: CDR1 SEHNR and CDR2 FQNEAQ (reference sequence). This CDR3 has 15 residues. V was clipped by 1 base and J by 6 bases, with 15 bases between them. The CDR3 sequence is CASSLVQGNSAEAFF. CDR3 nucleotide sequence: TGTGCCAGCAGCTTAGTCCAGGGGAATTCCGCTGAAGCTTTCTTT.

This CDR3 is CASSEFRRVGMNTEAFF. CDR3 DNA sequence: TGTGCCAGCAGTGAATTTCGGAGGGTAGGGATGAACACTGAAGCTTTCTTT. The chain employs TRBV2 and TRBJ1-1; no definite D call. V dropped 2 bases and J dropped 0 bases, with 16 bases sitting between them. Looked up from germline, CDR1 is SNHLY and CDR2 is FYNNEI. The CDR3 covers 17 residues.

CDR3 amino acids: CASSTRRTGWGGQYF. The CDR3 bases are TGTGCCAGCAGCACCCGGCGGACAGGCTGGGGGGGGCAGTACTTC. The chain joins TRBV7-9 to TRBJ2-7; either TRBD1 or TRBD2 may supply D (7 bases each). The germline V and J ends were trimmed by 5 bases and 9 bases, with 23 bases remaining between them. The CDR3 is 15 residues long. CDR1 and CDR2 from the germline V gene are SEHNR and FQNEAQ (reference sequence).

This clonotype was observed a few times. V and J are TRBV12-3 or TRBV12-4 and TRBJ2-7; TRBD2 agrees at 10 bases. This CDR3 comprises 14 residues. With 5 bases clipped from V and 3 bases from J, the junction kept 4 bases outside the gene matches. CDR3 nucleotides: TGTGCCAGCAGTATACTAGCGGGGAGCTACGAGCAGTACTTC. Its protein product is CASSILAGSYEQYF.

This chain uses TRBV7-6 with TRBJ2-7; no clear D. Germline V gives CDR1 SGHVS, CDR2 FNYEAQ. The V gene lost 5 bases and the J gene lost 0 bases, with 20 bases spanning the gap. The CDR3 length is 17 residues. CDR3 coding DNA: TGTGCCAGCAGCGTAACGGGCCCTCCGAACCCCTCCTACGAGCAGTACTTC. Protein: CASSVTGPPNPSYEQYF.

This clonotype was counted a few times. This sequence joins TRBV7-2 and TRBJ2-7; D is possibly TRBD1 or TRBD2 (5 bases each). This CDR3 has 13 amino acids. Germline loops: CDR1 SGHTA, CDR2 FQGNSA. Trimming took 5 bases from V and 4 from J, leaving 12 bases between them. The CDR3 DNA sequence: TGTGCCAGCAGCCCCTGGGACGGGTACGAGCAGTACTTC. This codes for CASSPWDGYEQYF.

This clonotype has a handful of counts. In nucleotides, the CDR3 is TGCGCCAGCAGCTCTACGACGCGGGGGGGACAAGAGACCCAGTACTTC. It codes for CASSSTTRGGQETQYF. The V call is TRBV5-1, the J call TRBJ2-5, with 9 bases aligning to TRBD2. The CDR3 has 16 amino acids. V gave up 3 bases and J gave up 2 bases; unmatched junction bases: 8. Germline assignment: CDR1 SGHRS and CDR2 YFSETQ.

The V and J genes are TRBV9 and TRBJ1-5; D gene uncertain. The CDR3 runs 15 residues. V lost 0 bases and J lost 5, with 12 bases in between. Germline CDR1 and CDR2: SGDLS and YYNGEE. DNA for the CDR3: TGTGCCAGCAGCGTAGGCCAGTCTCCTGATCAGCCCCAGCATTTT. Protein: CASSVGQSPDQPQHF. The full variable domain, completed using reference TRBV9 and TRBJ1-5, is DSGVTQTPKHLITATGQRVTLRCSPRSGDLSVYWYQQSLDQGLQFLIQYYNGEERAKGNILERFSAQQFPDLHSELNLSSLELGDSALYFCASSVGQSPDQPQHFGDGTRLSIL.

The gene calls are TRBV7-2 and TRBJ2-7, with D possibly being TRBD1 (7 bases). The germline V gene has CDR1 SGHTA and CDR2 FQGNSA. Trimming stripped 6 bases from V and 0 bases from J, with 12 bases between. This CDR3 region has 14 residues. Here the CDR3 reads CASRGGQASYEQYF. In DNA form, the CDR3 reads TGTGCCAGCAGGGGAGGACAGGCCTCCTACGAGCAGTACTTC. Full variable domain (missing parts from reference TRBV7-2 and TRBJ2-7): GAGVSQSPSNKVTEKGKDVELRCDPISGHTALYWYRQSLGQGLEFLIYFQGNSAPDKSGLPSDRFSAERTGGSVSTLTIQRTQQEDSAVYLCASRGGQASYEQYFGPGTRLTVT.

The chain combines TRBV25-1 with TRBJ1-1; TRBD1 aligns across 7 bases. The CDR3 is 13 amino acids. Germline V gives CDR1 MGHDK, CDR2 SYGVNS. V lost 1 base and J lost 11; bases outside the gene matches: 7. The DNA of the CDR3 is TGTGCCAGCAGTGAATTGGCAGGGGGACGGGCTTTCTTT. This encodes CASSELAGGRAFF.